This T cell receptor beta chain is from a study of T-cell memory formation after mild COVID-19. Background on the study: Among the donors, TCR clusters were largely specific to each donor. Overall study results and limits: Memory sampled before infection contained some responding clones, suggesting cross-reactive memory joined. SARS-CoV-2 specificity of second-wave clones peaking day 37 was unconfirmed. Later expanders leaned CD4+, whereas day 15 to 85 contracting clones were balanced CD4/CD8.

TCRdb redid the calling of the 5' RACE reads with MiXCR, one entry per CDR3 protein. The data hold 350,000 to 500,000 distinct CDR3 sequences, with more than 15% observed a single time. For this clonotype: Its antigen is as yet unknown.

The CDR3 sequence is 12 residues long. The V gene lost 2 bases and the J gene lost 12 bases, with 8 bases spanning the gap. Germline values: CDR1 SGHTA, CDR2 FQGNSA. The sequenced sample was PBMCs or a T cell subset sorted from them (not recorded which). The receptor's source is a young man who had mild COVID-19 (a few samples of this study predate the infection). Cell type and time point are not known. V usage is TRBV7-2 and J usage is TRBJ1-6; no reliable D call. The CDR3 protein is CASSLYSGPLHF. The CDR3 bases are TGTGCCAGCAGCTTATACTCGGGACCCCTCCACTTT.